A selection of T cell receptor beta chains follows, all from one sample in a study of T cell repertoires in cytomegalovirus infection. TCRdb passed the reads through MiXCR, listing each CDR3 protein once. Here the sample spans hundreds of thousands of distinct CDR3 sequences, 17% being singletons. Sequencing was performed on PBMCs. All receptors come from a human donor in good health (CMV status not recorded). Some clones in this sample may be carry-over from other donors' samples. The CDR3 runs from the conserved cysteine through the conserved F or W. Each record gives: J gene, D gene, V gene, clone size, CDR3 DNA, CDR3 protein. A D gene is named only where the DNA matches it firmly. Some rows mark clone size as missing; the rest say once, few, many or name a class of expanded clone.

j_gene: TRBJ2-3; d_gene: .; v_gene: TRBV6-2/TRBV6-3; abundance: once; CDR3nt: TGTGCCAGCAGTTACTCGCTACGATTGGGCACAGATACGCAGTATTTT; CDR3aa: CASSYSLRLGTDTQYF
j_gene: TRBJ2-1; d_gene: TRBD1; v_gene: TRBV5-5; abundance: many; CDR3nt: TGTGCCAGCAGCTTGGCCCCCATTACCGGGACAGGCAACAATGAGCAGTTCTTC; CDR3aa: CASSLAPITGTGNNEQFF
j_gene: TRBJ1-1; d_gene: .; v_gene: TRBV6-2/TRBV6-3; abundance: .; CDR3nt: TGTGCCAGCAGCAGCCCATCTACGGGACGACTGTATGAAGCTTTCTTT; CDR3aa: CASSSPSTGRLYEAFF
j_gene: TRBJ1-4; d_gene: .; v_gene: TRBV6-1; abundance: many; CDR3nt: TGTGCCAGCAGTGAAGTGGGACACCCTAATGAAAAACTGTTTTTT; CDR3aa: CASSEVGHPNEKLFF
j_gene: TRBJ1-1; d_gene: TRBD1; v_gene: TRBV20-1; abundance: .; CDR3nt: TGCAGTGCTAGAGATCTACAGGGGACAGGGGGCATTATGAACACTGAAGCTTTCTTT; CDR3aa: CSARDLQGTGGIMNTEAFF
j_gene: TRBJ2-5; d_gene: .; v_gene: TRBV12-3/TRBV12-4; abundance: .; CDR3nt: TGTGCCAGCATGTTAGGGGTTTTTGCGGAGACCCAGTACTTC; CDR3aa: CASMLGVFAETQYF
j_gene: TRBJ2-1; d_gene: TRBD2; v_gene: TRBV29-1; abundance: .; CDR3nt: TGCAGCGTCGGGACTAGCGGGGGATTCTACAATGAGCAGTTCTTC; CDR3aa: CSVGTSGGFYNEQFF
j_gene: TRBJ1-4; d_gene: .; v_gene: TRBV7-2; abundance: .; CDR3nt: TGTGCCAGCAGCTTAACGATGGTGGAGGATGAAAAACTGTTTTTT; CDR3aa: CASSLTMVEDEKLFF
j_gene: TRBJ2-3; d_gene: .; v_gene: TRBV7-3; abundance: many; CDR3nt: TGTGCCAGCAGCCCCCAATCATACGGGGGAACCACAGATACGCAGTATTTT; CDR3aa: CASSPQSYGGTTDTQYF
j_gene: TRBJ2-7; d_gene: .; v_gene: TRBV6-6; abundance: many; CDR3nt: TGTGCCAGCAGTTACTCCCAGGGGTATGTTCCGTACGAGCAGTACTTC; CDR3aa: CASSYSQGYVPYEQYF
j_gene: TRBJ2-5; d_gene: .; v_gene: TRBV7-3; abundance: .; CDR3nt: TGTGCCAGCAGCTTCCAGGGGCGTCAAGAGACCCAGTACTTC; CDR3aa: CASSFQGRQETQYF
j_gene: TRBJ2-3; d_gene: .; v_gene: TRBV2; abundance: .; CDR3nt: TGTGCCAGCAGCGACCCAGGATACACAGATACGCAGTATTTT; CDR3aa: CASSDPGYTDTQYF
j_gene: TRBJ1-4; d_gene: .; v_gene: TRBV7-2; abundance: many; CDR3nt: TGTGCCAGCAGCCCAAGGGTCATGGCAACTAATGAAAAACTGTTTTTT; CDR3aa: CASSPRVMATNEKLFF
j_gene: TRBJ2-2; d_gene: TRBD2; v_gene: TRBV25-1; abundance: few; CDR3nt: TGTGCCAGCAGTGGAGGACTAGCGGGGGGGCCGAGGAGCGGGGAGCTGTTTTTT; CDR3aa: CASSGGLAGGPRSGELFF
j_gene: TRBJ2-3; d_gene: .; v_gene: TRBV6-1; abundance: .; CDR3nt: TGTGCCAGCAGTGAAGCCCTTTACACATCCACAGATACGCAGTATTTT; CDR3aa: CASSEALYTSTDTQYF
j_gene: TRBJ1-5; d_gene: .; v_gene: TRBV6-6; abundance: .; CDR3nt: TGTGCCAGCAGTTACTCGAACCTCAGGGTTAGCAATCAGCCCCAGCATTTT; CDR3aa: CASSYSNLRVSNQPQHF
j_gene: TRBJ2-1; d_gene: .; v_gene: TRBV12-3/TRBV12-4; abundance: many; CDR3nt: TGTGCCAGCAGTTTAAGTTCTCGGGGTCCTGAGCAGTTCTTC; CDR3aa: CASSLSSRGPEQFF
j_gene: TRBJ1-6; d_gene: .; v_gene: TRBV6-1; abundance: many; CDR3nt: TGTGCCAGCAGTGAAGGGACAGAGGGAACCCTCCACTTT; CDR3aa: CASSEGTEGTLHF